The next 30 T cell receptor beta chains were all read from a single sample in a study of blood T cells in healthy people across ages. For the second PCR, which ran for roughly 7 to 11 cycles, a sample-barcoded 5' primer and a J-beta primer mix were used. TCRdb ran MiXCR on the 5' RACE reads and lists one entry per CDR3 protein. The sample lists around 620,000 distinct CDR3 sequences, roughly a quarter occurring once. Sequencing was done on a sample of blood. Every receptor here comes from a woman aged 70-85 years in good health.

The chain combines TRBV12-3 or TRBV12-4 with TRBJ1-2; D is perhaps TRBD1 (6 bases). Trimming pared 3 bases from V and 7 bases from J, leaving 12 bases between. This CDR3 comprises 13 residues. This chain's CDR3 is CASSFNSGAGYTF. The CDR3 nucleotides read TGTGCCAGCAGTTTCAACTCAGGGGCTGGCTACACCTTC.

V gene TRBV7-2 combines with J gene TRBJ2-1; no reliable D call. Germline values: CDR1 SGHTA, CDR2 FQGNSA. There are 12 residues in the CDR3. The V end lost 6 bases, the J end lost 8 bases, and 11 bases lay between the germline ends. The CDR3 loop is CASSPPGDEQFF. CDR3 bases: TGTGCCAGCAGTCCTCCCGGAGATGAGCAGTTCTTC. The whole variable domain, filled in from reference TRBV7-2 and TRBJ2-1, reads GAGVSQSPSNKVTEKGKDVELRCDPISGHTALYWYRQSLGQGLEFLIYFQGNSAPDKSGLPSDRFSAERTGGSVSTLTIQRTQQEDSAVYLCASSPPGDEQFFGPGTRLTVL.

In its sample, this clonotype was seen a few times. In DNA form, the CDR3 reads TGTGCCAGCAGCGTAGCGGCGTCCTACGAGCAGTACTTC. It encodes CASSVAASYEQYF. The rearrangement links TRBV9 to TRBJ2-7; D ambiguous. Germline CDR1 SGDLS, CDR2 YYNGEE. CDR3 size: 13 residues. V was clipped by 0 bases and J by 1 base, with 5 bases between them.

DNA of the CDR3: TGTGCCAGCAGTGACAACAGAGCAGAAGAGACCCAGTACTTC. Its translation: CASSDNRAEETQYF. The chain joins TRBV12-3 or TRBV12-4 to TRBJ2-5; no clear D. V was cut by 5 bases and J by 3 bases, with 13 bases left in between. CDR3 length equals 14 residues.

This clonotype was seen a handful of times. The J gene is TRBJ1-1, the V gene TRBV20-1, with 10 bases fitting TRBD1. The CDR3 totals 15 residues. The ends lost 6 bases at V and 4 bases at J; junction bases unmatched: 11. The germline V gene has CDR1 DFQATT and CDR2 SNEGSKA (reference sequence). The CDR3 region has the DNA TGCAGTGCAACGGGACAGGGGTTGGGCGGCACTGAAGCTTTCTTT. Encoded protein: CSATGQGLGGTEAFF.

The sample holds many counts of this clonotype. V gene TRBV5-1 combines with J gene TRBJ2-1, with 10 bases identical to TRBD2. Looked up from germline, CDR1 is SGHRS and CDR2 is YFSETQ. CDR3 length: 15 residues. V lost 6 bases to trimming and J lost 4 bases; unmatched junction nucleotides: 7. The chain's CDR3 is CASTPGLAIYNEQFF. In nucleotides, the CDR3 is TGCGCCAGCACCCCGGGACTAGCGATTTACAATGAGCAGTTCTTC. Variable domain in full (rest from reference TRBV5-1 and TRBJ2-1): KAGVTQTPRYLIKTRGQQVTLSCSPISGHRSVSWYQQTPGQGLQFLFEYFSETQRNKGNFPGRFSGRQFSNSRSEMNVSTLELGDSALYLCASTPGLAIYNEQFFGPGTRLTVL.

The V and J genes are TRBV5-1 and TRBJ2-7, with D perhaps given as TRBD1 or TRBD2 (5 bases each). This CDR3 has 16 amino acids. V lost 3 bases and J lost 3, with 19 bases in between. CDR1 and CDR2 from the germline V gene are SGHRS and YFSETQ. The CDR3 region is CASSYAGTLSGYEQYF. The CDR3 DNA reads as TGCGCCAGCAGCTATGCCGGGACCCTCTCGGGCTACGAGCAGTACTTC.

This clonotype was found a few times. The V and J genes are TRBV20-1 and TRBJ1-2; D is unclear. CDR1 and CDR2 from the germline V gene are DFQATT and SNEGSKA (reference sequence). The CDR3 contains 15 residues. Trimming left V 2 bases short and J 3 bases short, with 16 bases between. The CDR3 reads CSARPAREKDYGYTF. Here the CDR3 DNA reads TGCAGTGCTAGACCGGCGAGGGAAAAGGACTATGGCTACACCTTC.

Here the CDR3 DNA reads TGCAGTGCAGCCCCTAGCGGGTTCGGCACAGATACGCAGTATTTT. Its protein is CSAAPSGFGTDTQYF. The chain links TRBV20-1 to TRBJ2-3, with TRBD2 matching 8 bases. From germline, CDR1 is DFQATT and CDR2 SNEGSKA (reference sequence). J lost 1 base, V lost 6 bases, and 9 bases had no gene match. This CDR3 spans 15 amino acids.

This clonotype was seen many times. The chain is built from TRBV4-3 and TRBJ2-3; 7 positions agree with TRBD2. Germline-derived CDR1 and CDR2 are LGHNA and YSLEER. V dropped 2 bases and J dropped 6; count of bases not matched to a gene: 11. The length of the CDR3 is 16 residues. The CDR3 DNA follows: TGCGCCAGCAGCCAAACCCCCTCGGGGGGTGGGGATACGCAGTATTTT. Translated, it gives CASSQTPSGGGDTQYF.

This clonotype was observed a few times. The chain joins TRBV5-6 to TRBJ1-2; weak D call: TRBD1 (5 bases). V lost 3 bases, J lost 8 bases, and 14 bases lay in between. The CDR3 covers 13 residues. The germline V gene has CDR1 SGHDT and CDR2 YYEEEE. In DNA, the CDR3 is TGTGCCAGCAGCTGGGGGACCGAGCTGGGCTACACCTTC. The encoded protein is CASSWGTELGYTF.

In its sample, this clonotype was seen a few times. CDR3 nucleotide sequence: TGTGCCAGCAGCGTTAGATGGGGGGGGAATGAAAAACTGTTTTTT. It encodes CASSVRWGGNEKLFF. This chain uses TRBV9 with TRBJ1-4, with D tentatively TRBD1 (5 bases). CDR1 and CDR2 (germline): SGDLS, YYNGEE. This CDR3 is built from 15 residues. Trimming took 2 bases from V and 5 from J, leaving 13 bases between them.

The chain carries TRBV2 and TRBJ2-5, with 7 bases matching TRBD2. The J call is uncertain, as TRBJ2-7 better fits the DNA end. The CDR3 runs 13 residues. Germline CDR1 SNHLY, CDR2 FYNNEI. CDR3 loop: CASKRDGFYEQYF. The CDR3 DNA reads as TGTGCCAGCAAGCGGGACGGATTCTACGAGCAGTACTTC.

As concerns this clonotype: Mismatch with germline at one junction end may stem from a read error. The chain employs TRBV4-3 and TRBJ2-5, with 11 bases that match TRBD1. The tail of the sequence fits TRBJ2-7 better, so the J call may be wrong. The CDR3 totals 16 residues. CDR1 is LGHNA and CDR2 is YSLEER in the germline V gene. The CDR3 reads CAGSQDSGTGGYEQYF. The CDR3 nucleotides are TGCGCCGGCAGCCAAGATTCCGGGACAGGGGGCTACGAGCAGTACTTC.

The chain joins TRBV20-1 to TRBJ2-1; 11 bases fit TRBD2. Losses at the gene ends were 6 bases for V and 4 bases for J; bases not matched to a gene: 5. Germline assignment: CDR1 DFQATT and CDR2 SNEGSKA (reference sequence). This CDR3 spans 14 amino acids. CDR3 amino acids: CSARLAGTYNEQFF. The CDR3 DNA reads as TGCAGTGCCAGACTAGCGGGGACATACAATGAGCAGTTCTTC.

The CDR3 coding sequence is TGTGCCAGCAGTTTGATTACCGGGGACCCCTACGAGCAGTACTTC. It translates to CASSLITGDPYEQYF. The J gene is TRBJ2-5, the V gene TRBV12-3 or TRBV12-4; D is tentatively TRBD1 or TRBD2 (5 bases each). The J call may be faulty, since TRBJ2-7 better matches the DNA end. The CDR3 sequence is 15 residues long.

A note on this clonotype: A single base separates this from a much larger clone, so it may be a read error. This chain connects TRBV27 to TRBJ1-1; tentatively, D is TRBD1 (6 bases). Trimming cost V 3 bases and J 7 bases, with 15 bases left between them. The CDR3 spans 14 residues. Germline V CDR1 and CDR2: MNHEY, SMNVEV (reference sequence). CDR3 residues: CASSFMRGWIEAFF. DNA for the CDR3: TGTGCCAGCAGTTTCATGAGGGGGTGGATTGAAGCTTTCTTT.

This chain uses TRBV27 with TRBJ2-7; no definite D call. V gave up 6 bases and J gave up 4 bases, with 13 bases separating them. The CDR3 contains 13 residues. Germline V gene data show CDR1 as MNHEY and CDR2 as SMNVEV (reference sequence). The CDR3 is CASSTAGSYEQYF. The DNA of the CDR3 is TGTGCCAGCAGCACCGCCGGTTCTTACGAGCAGTACTTC.

The V call is TRBV5-6, the J call TRBJ2-5; D is possibly TRBD2 (6 bases). The J call is uncertain, as TRBJ2-1 better fits the DNA end. Germline-derived CDR1 and CDR2 are SGHDT and YYEEEE. The CDR3 covers 15 residues. CDR3 in amino acids: CASSLASDWGDEQFF. In DNA form, the CDR3 reads TGTGCCAGCAGCTTGGCTAGCGATTGGGGGGATGAGCAGTTCTTC.

This clonotype turned up a few times. The chain couples TRBV7-2 to TRBJ2-5; TRBD1 matches at 8 bases. CDR3 length: 15 residues. Germline V gene data show CDR1 as SGHTA and CDR2 as FQGNSA. Trimming at V came to 2 bases and at J to 5 bases, leaving 7 bases not matched to a gene. This CDR3 reads CASSLWAGGKETQYF. The CDR3 nucleotides read TGTGCCAGCAGCTTATGGGCAGGGGGCAAGGAGACCCAGTACTTC.

This clonotype was detected many times. The CDR3: CASSLEGAPGYTF. The CDR3, as DNA: TGTGCCAGCAGCTTAGAGGGGGCGCCTGGCTACACCTTC. The chain couples TRBV7-9 to TRBJ1-2, with 7 bases identical to TRBD1. Germline V gene data show CDR1 as SEHNR and CDR2 as FQNEAQ (reference sequence). This CDR3 contains 13 residues. J lost 7 bases, V lost 1 base, and 3 bases had no gene match.

The chain carries TRBV7-2 and TRBJ2-5; D uncertain. Gene TRBJ2-7 matches the end of the DNA better, so the J call may be wrong. The CDR3 extends over 12 amino acids. Germline V gene sequence: CDR1 SGHTA, CDR2 FQGNSA. This CDR3 is CASSLGLGEQYF. Here the CDR3 DNA reads TGTGCCAGCAGTCTAGGGCTGGGCGAGCAGTACTTC.

This clonotype was seen a few times. The V gene is TRBV6-1, the J gene TRBJ2-5; D ambiguous. Judging by the DNA end, TRBJ2-7 fits better; the J call may be wrong. The CDR3 sequence is 13 residues long. CDR1 and CDR2 (germline): MNHNS, SASEGT. Here the CDR3 reads CASSRDTLYEQYF. As DNA, the CDR3 is TGTGCCAGCAGTCGAGACACCCTCTACGAGCAGTACTTC.

Regarding this clonotype: A much larger clonotype is one base distant, so this may be a read error. The chain uses TRBV7-6 and TRBJ2-5; TRBD1 might be the D (6 bases). CDR1 is SGHVS and CDR2 is FNYEAQ in the germline V gene. The CDR3 is 17 amino acids. V lost 2 bases and J 4 bases, leaving 20 bases between the germline ends. CDR3 protein: CASSLSAPAGTRETQYF. CDR3 in DNA: TGTGCCAGCAGCTTATCAGCCCCCGCAGGGACACGAGAGACCCAGTACTTC.

V is TRBV3-1 and J is TRBJ1-2; no definite D call. The germline CDR1 and CDR2 sequences are LGHDT and YNNKEL (reference sequence). The CDR3 has 16 residues. Deletions cut 1 base from V and 2 bases from J, with 14 bases between. DNA of the CDR3: TGTGCCAGCAGCCAAGCGGGTAACAACAACAACTATGGCTACACCTTC. Encoded protein: CASSQAGNNNNYGYTF. Using reference TRBV3-1 and TRBJ1-2 for the parts outside the CDR3, the full variable domain is DTAVSQTPKYLVTQMGNDKSIKCEQNLGHDTMYWYKQDSKKFLKIMFSYNNKELIINETVPNRFSPKSPDKAHLNLHINSLELGDSAVYFCASSQAGNNNNYGYTFGSGTRLTVV.

This clonotype has just a few counts. The rearrangement uses TRBV6-2 or TRBV6-3 and TRBJ2-1, with 8 bases that match TRBD2. CDR1 is MNHEY and CDR2 is SVGEGT in the germline V gene. The CDR3 sequence is 17 residues long. V was pared by 2 bases and J by 0 bases, with 6 bases of the junction left unmatched. CDR3 nucleotides: TGTGCCAGCAGTTACGAAGCGGGGGATAGCTCCTACAATGAGCAGTTCTTC. Amino acids: CASSYEAGDSSYNEQFF.

This clonotype was counted only a few times. The rearrangement uses TRBV7-8 and TRBJ2-7; a possible D gene is TRBD2 (7 bases). The CDR3 runs 16 residues. CDR1 is SGHVS and CDR2 is FQNEAQ in the germline V gene. The V gene lost 1 base and the J gene lost 2 bases, with 15 bases spanning the gap. The CDR3 DNA reads TGTGCCAGCAGCTTAGTCTGGGGGGGGGCCGCCTACGAGCAGTACTTC. It is translated as CASSLVWGGAAYEQYF.

A few counts support this clonotype. V and J are TRBV20-1 and TRBJ2-3; TRBD2 agrees at 12 bases. V trimming: 4 bases; J trimming: 1 base; junction bases outside the gene matches: 15. Germline loops: CDR1 DFQATT, CDR2 SNEGSKA (reference sequence). CDR3 length equals 19 residues. The CDR3 region is CSATDFLASGGAGTDTQYF. The CDR3 DNA reads TGCAGTGCTACCGACTTTTTGGCTAGCGGGGGGGCGGGCACAGATACGCAGTATTTT.

The chain couples TRBV6-2 or TRBV6-3 to TRBJ2-7; tentatively, D is TRBD1 (5 bases). This CDR3 is built from 13 residues. Looked up from germline, CDR1 is MNHEY and CDR2 is SVGEGT. Trimming removed 4 bases at V and 2 bases at J, with 9 bases between. DNA for the CDR3: TGTGCCAGCAGTTCACACAGGACCTACGAGCAGTACTTC. It yields the protein CASSSHRTYEQYF.

This clonotype was recorded a few times. A junction end diverges from the germline sequence, so it may reflect a read error. V and J are TRBV10-3 and TRBJ2-1; TRBD2 matches at 10 bases. The DNA end is a closer match to TRBJ2-7, so the J assignment may be wrong. The CDR3 is 15 amino acids. Germline V CDR1 and CDR2: ENHRY, SYGVKD. CDR3 residues: CAISGGTSASYEQYF. The CDR3 DNA is TGTGCTATCAGTGGCGGGACTAGCGCCTCCTACGAGCAGTACTTC.